The 11 T cell receptor beta chains in this list originate from one sample, sequenced in a study of Ad26.COV2.S vaccination and SARS-CoV-2 variants. Treatment in this sample: around 19 received Ad26.COV2.S at low or high dose, single or two shots; 5 received placebo; per-sample allocation not given. Specimen acquisition occurred on day 63 following the initial vaccine or placebo injection. Profiled with immunoSEQ multiplex PCR; TCRdb holds only in-frame clones, not every one. The sample has about 400,000 clones, 70% to 90% seen once; the top ten hold 1.5% to 2%. Sequencing was performed on peripheral blood, taken in a trial of Ad26.COV2.S vaccine versus placebo. The receptors derive from a person between 18 and 65 years old who received the Ad26.COV2.S COVID-19 vaccine or a placebo.

This chain uses TRBV15 with TRBJ1-1, with TRBD1 matching 7 bases. The CDR3 length is 13 residues. V gave up 9 bases and J gave up 2 bases; unmatched junction bases: 6. The germline gives CDR1 LNHNV, CDR2 YYDKDF (reference sequence). The CDR3 DNA is TGTGCCACGCGGACAGGCGACAACACTGAAGCTTTCTTT. Protein sequence: CATRTGDNTEAFF.

The chain is built from TRBV5-6 and TRBJ1-1; the D gene is possibly TRBD1 (5 bases). V lost 2 bases and J lost 5, with 10 bases in between. CDR1 and CDR2 from the germline V gene are SGHDT and YYEEEE. This CDR3 is built from 13 residues. The CDR3 DNA is TGTGCCAGCAGCTTAGGACAAAGGACTGAAGCTTTCTTT. Protein sequence: CASSLGQRTEAFF.

The chain carries TRBV7-9 and TRBJ2-5; the D gene is possibly TRBD1 (6 bases). The V gene lost 6 bases and the J gene lost 5 bases, with 16 bases spanning the gap. The CDR3 totals 14 residues. Germline-derived CDR1 and CDR2 are SEHNR and FQNEAQ (reference sequence). CDR3 sequence: CASSPIYRDETQYF. As DNA, the CDR3 is TGTGCCAGCAGTCCGATCTACAGGGACGAGACCCAGTACTTC. Combining the CDR3 with reference TRBV7-9 and TRBJ2-5 gives the whole variable domain DTGVSQNPRHKITKRGQNVTFRCDPISEHNRLYWYRQTLGQGPEFLTYFQNEAQLEKSRLLSDRFSAERPKGSFSTLEIQRTEQGDSAMYLCASSPIYRDETQYFGPGTRLLVL.

This clone has just one count. V is TRBV27 and J is TRBJ2-1, with a tentative D call TRBD2 (5 bases). Germline CDR1 and CDR2: MNHEY and SMNVEV (reference sequence). This CDR3 spans 14 amino acids. V gave up 2 bases and J gave up 4 bases, with 9 bases separating them. CDR3 region: CASSLSRGYNEQFF. For the CDR3, the DNA is TGTGCCAGCAGTTTAAGTCGGGGTTACAATGAGCAGTTCTTC.

The chain uses TRBV28 and TRBJ1-2; D unclear. V was pared by 6 bases and J by 3 bases, with 11 bases between. The CDR3 totals 13 residues. Germline values: CDR1 MDHEN, CDR2 SYDVKM. CDR3 residues: CASSLDQYYGYTF. CDR3 sequence (DNA): TGTGCCAGCAGCCTGGACCAATACTATGGCTACACCTTC.

This rearrangement joins TRBV4-2 to TRBJ2-5; 13 bases are a match to TRBD2. The CDR3 is made up of 18 amino acids. Germline V gene lookup returns CDR1 LGHNA and CDR2 YNFKEQ. The V gene end was trimmed by 4 bases and the J gene end by 4 bases; junction bases not matched to a gene: 12. The CDR3 DNA is TGTGCCAGCAGCCTCCGGACTAGCGGGAGCGCCCAAGGAGAGACCCAGTACTTC. Translated, it gives CASSLRTSGSAQGETQYF.

The chain uses TRBV7-3 and TRBJ2-1, with a weak D call TRBD1 (5 bases). The V end was cut by 2 bases, the J end by 4 bases, with 9 bases between. In germline, CDR1 is SGHTA, CDR2 FQGTGA. The CDR3 consists of 14 residues. The CDR3 sequence is CASSLGREYNEQFF. CDR3 coding DNA: TGTGCCAGCAGCTTAGGCAGGGAATACAATGAGCAGTTCTTC. The complete variable domain, with remaining parts taken from reference TRBV7-3 and TRBJ2-1, reads GAGVSQTPSNKVTEKGKYVELRCDPISGHTALYWYRQSLGQGPEFLIYFQGTGAADDSGLPNDRFFAVRPEGSVSTLKIQRTERGDSAVYLCASSLGREYNEQFFGPGTRLTVL.

V usage is TRBV30 and J usage is TRBJ2-1, with D possibly TRBD2 on 6 matching bases. V lost 3 bases and J lost 6, with 30 bases in between. CDR3 length: 19 residues. Per the germline V gene, CDR1 is GTSNPN and CDR2 is SVGIG (reference sequence). Here the CDR3 reads CAWRYASGLKRAGRNEQFF. CDR3 in DNA: TGTGCCTGGAGATATGCCTCTGGACTAAAGCGGGCAGGTCGCAATGAGCAGTTCTTC.

The chain couples TRBV6-5 to TRBJ1-2; 7 bases align to TRBD1. The V gene's germline CDR1 is MNHEY and CDR2 SVGAGI. The CDR3 runs to 14 residues. J gave up 3 bases and V 4 bases, and 5 bases lay outside the gene matches. CDR3 bases: TGTGCCAGCAGTTCAGGGACAGCCGACTATGGCTACACCTTC. It codes for CASSSGTADYGYTF.

The genes are TRBV19 and TRBJ2-5; possibly TRBD1 or TRBD2 for D (5 bases each). Per germline, CDR1 LNHDA and CDR2 SQIVND (reference sequence). The ends were cut back, 5 bases at V and 4 bases at J, with 11 bases in the middle. The CDR3 covers 13 residues. CDR3 coding DNA: TGTGCCAGTAGTTGGGGACGTCGAGAGACCCAGTACTTC. Protein product: CASSWGRRETQYF.

This chain joins TRBV2 and TRBJ1-2; D might be TRBD1 (6 bases). Trimming shortened V by 5 bases and J by 5 bases, and 15 bases separated the two germline ends. CDR3 length equals 14 residues. Germline V lookup: CDR1 SNHLY, CDR2 FYNNEI. CDR3: CASSKQGTEYGYTF. The CDR3 nucleotides read TGTGCCAGCAGTAAACAGGGAACTGAGTATGGCTACACCTTC. Based on the CDR3 plus reference TRBV2 and TRBJ1-2, the full variable domain is EPEVTQTPSHQVTQMGQEVILRCVPISNHLYFYWYRQILGQKVEFLVSFYNNEISEKSEIFDDQFSVERPDGSNFTLKIRSTKLEDSAMYFCASSKQGTEYGYTFGSGTRLTVV.